This T cell receptor (beta chain) was observed in a study of blood T cells in healthy people across ages. Points from the study as a whole: Nothing was known about donor CMV status, and this possibly confounded expanded clonotype changes.

The authors ran a second PCR of roughly 6 to 12 cycles using a sample-barcoded 5' primer and a J-beta primer mix. Researchers report that each sample yielded at least 2.5 million CDR3-containing paired-end reads. TCRdb reprocessed the 5' RACE reads via MiXCR and lists one record per CDR3 protein. The repertoire has 700,000 to 800,000 distinct CDR3 sequences, roughly 45% of them found once; the top ten carry more than 20%. Notes on this clonotype: Its antigen is undetermined. At one end the junction does not follow the germline gene, possibly because of a read error.

The people who gave samples were healthy Caucasians from Russia, aged roughly 6 to 90. Per sample, no less than 5 micrograms of total RNA were extracted. The germline CDR1 and CDR2 sequences are SGDLS and YYNGEE. CDR3 size: 16 residues. Sequences were obtained from blood. The TCR sequence derives from a woman aged 60 to 75 in good health. The rearrangement joins TRBV9 to TRBJ2-1; D is uncertain. The DNA of the CDR3 is TGTGCCGGCAGCCCCAGAGCTGCGAGCTCCTACAATGAGCAGTTCTTC. This translates into CAGSPRAASSYNEQFF. Using reference TRBV9 and TRBJ2-1 for the parts outside the CDR3, the full variable domain is DSGVTQTPKHLITATGQRVTLRCSPRSGDLSVYWYQQSLDQGLQFLIQYYNGEERAKGNILERFSAQQFPDLHSELNLSSLELGDSALYFCAGSPRAASSYNEQFFGPGTRLTVL.